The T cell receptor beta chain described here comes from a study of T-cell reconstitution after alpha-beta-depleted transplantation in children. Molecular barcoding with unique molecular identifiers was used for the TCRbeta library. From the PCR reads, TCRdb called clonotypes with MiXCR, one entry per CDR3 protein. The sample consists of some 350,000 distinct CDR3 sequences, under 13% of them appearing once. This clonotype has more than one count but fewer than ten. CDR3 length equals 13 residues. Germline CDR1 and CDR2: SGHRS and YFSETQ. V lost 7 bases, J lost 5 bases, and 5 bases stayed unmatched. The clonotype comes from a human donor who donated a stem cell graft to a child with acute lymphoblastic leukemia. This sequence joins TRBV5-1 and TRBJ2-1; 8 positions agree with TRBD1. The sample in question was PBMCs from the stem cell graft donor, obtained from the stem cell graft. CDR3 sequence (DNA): TGCGCCAGCGGTCGGACAGGGAACAATGAGCAGTTCTTC. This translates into CASGRTGNNEQFF.